The T cell receptor beta chain under discussion was sequenced for a study of blood T cell repertoires in COVID-19. TCRdb keeps only in-frame clones here, not all; method: immunoSEQ multiplex PCR. The data contain about 300,000 clones, about 93% of them seen just once; the ten biggest clones take up nearly 7%. The V gene lost 4 bases and the J gene lost 3 bases, with 13 bases spanning the gap. The germline gives CDR1 SGHRS, CDR2 YFSETQ. This CDR3 spans 14 amino acids. The TCR was taken from a woman aged 30 to 39 with COVID-19, enrolled during active disease. Source material: peripheral blood. The chain links TRBV5-1 to TRBJ2-5, with TRBD1 as a possible D gene (5 bases). The CDR3 sequence: CASSDLDSKETQYF. DNA of the CDR3: TGCGCCAGCAGCGACCTCGACAGCAAAGAGACCCAGTACTTC.